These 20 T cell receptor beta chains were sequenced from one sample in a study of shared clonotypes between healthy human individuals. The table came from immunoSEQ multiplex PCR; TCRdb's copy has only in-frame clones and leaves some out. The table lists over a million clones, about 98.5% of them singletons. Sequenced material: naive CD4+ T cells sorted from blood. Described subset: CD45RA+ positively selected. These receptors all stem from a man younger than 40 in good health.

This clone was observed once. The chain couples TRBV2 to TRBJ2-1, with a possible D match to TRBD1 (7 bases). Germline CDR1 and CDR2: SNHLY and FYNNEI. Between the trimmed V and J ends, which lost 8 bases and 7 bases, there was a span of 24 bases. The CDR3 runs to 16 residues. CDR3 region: CASWGVGGAPSNEQFF. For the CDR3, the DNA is TGTGCCAGCTGGGGGGTAGGGGGCGCTCCCTCAAATGAGCAGTTCTTC.

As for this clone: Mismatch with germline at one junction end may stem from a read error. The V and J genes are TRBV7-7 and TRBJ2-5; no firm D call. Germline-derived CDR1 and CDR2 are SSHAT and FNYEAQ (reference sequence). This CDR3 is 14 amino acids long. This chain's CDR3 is CASSLPSGGETQYF. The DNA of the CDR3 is TGTGCTAGCAGCTTACCTTCGGGTGGGGAGACCCAGTACTTC.

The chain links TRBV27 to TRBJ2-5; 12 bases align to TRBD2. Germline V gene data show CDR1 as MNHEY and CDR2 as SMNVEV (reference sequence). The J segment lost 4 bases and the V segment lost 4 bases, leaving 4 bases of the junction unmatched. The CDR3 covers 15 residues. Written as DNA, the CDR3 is TGTGCCAGCAGTTCTCCGACTAGCGGGAGAGAGACCCAGTACTTC. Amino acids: CASSSPTSGRETQYF.

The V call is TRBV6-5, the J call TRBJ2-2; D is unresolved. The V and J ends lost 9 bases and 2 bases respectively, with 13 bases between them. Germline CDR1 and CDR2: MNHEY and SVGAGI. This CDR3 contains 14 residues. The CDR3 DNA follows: TGTGCCAGTGCTCGGACCGCCAACACCGGGGAGCTGTTTTTT. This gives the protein CASARTANTGELFF.

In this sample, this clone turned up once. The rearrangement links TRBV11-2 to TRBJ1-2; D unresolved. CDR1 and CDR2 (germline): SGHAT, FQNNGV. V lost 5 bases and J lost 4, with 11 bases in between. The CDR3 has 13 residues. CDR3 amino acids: CASSPDRGYGYTF. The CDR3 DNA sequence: TGTGCCAGCAGCCCAGACCGTGGCTATGGCTACACCTTC.

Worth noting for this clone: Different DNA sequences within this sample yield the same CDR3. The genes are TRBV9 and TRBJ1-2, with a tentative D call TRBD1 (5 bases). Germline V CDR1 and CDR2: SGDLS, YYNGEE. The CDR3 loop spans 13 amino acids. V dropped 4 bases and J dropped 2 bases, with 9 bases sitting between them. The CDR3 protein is CASSPDRNYGYTF. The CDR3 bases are TGTGCCAGCAGCCCAGACAGAAACTATGGCTACACCTTC.

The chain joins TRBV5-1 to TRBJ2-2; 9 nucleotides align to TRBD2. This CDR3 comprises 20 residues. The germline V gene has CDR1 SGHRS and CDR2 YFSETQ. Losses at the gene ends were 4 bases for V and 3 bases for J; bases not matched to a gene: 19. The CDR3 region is CASSHGGGGAQASYTGELFF. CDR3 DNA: TGCGCCAGCAGCCACGGCGGCGGGGGGGCGCAGGCTAGCTACACCGGGGAGCTGTTTTTT. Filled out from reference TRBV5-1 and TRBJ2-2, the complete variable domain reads KAGVTQTPRYLIKTRGQQVTLSCSPISGHRSVSWYQQTPGQGLQFLFEYFSETQRNKGNFPGRFSGRQFSNSRSEMNVSTLELGDSALYLCASSHGGGGAQASYTGELFFGEGSRLTVL.

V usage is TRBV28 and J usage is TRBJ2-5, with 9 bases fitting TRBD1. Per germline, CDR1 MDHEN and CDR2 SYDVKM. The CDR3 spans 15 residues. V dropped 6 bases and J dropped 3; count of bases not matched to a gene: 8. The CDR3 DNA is TGTGCCAGCAGCCCCGACAGGGGGGGAGAAGAGACCCAGTACTTC. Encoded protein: CASSPDRGGEETQYF.

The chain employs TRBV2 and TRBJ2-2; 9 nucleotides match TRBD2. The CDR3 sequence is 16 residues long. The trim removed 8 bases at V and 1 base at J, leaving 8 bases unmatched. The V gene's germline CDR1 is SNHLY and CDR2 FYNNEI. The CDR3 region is CASGRLAVMNTGELFF. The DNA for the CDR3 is TGTGCCAGCGGGCGACTAGCGGTCATGAACACCGGGGAGCTGTTTTTT. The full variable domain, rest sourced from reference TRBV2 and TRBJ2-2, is EPEVTQTPSHQVTQMGQEVILRCVPISNHLYFYWYRQILGQKVEFLVSFYNNEISEKSEIFDDQFSVERPDGSNFTLKIRSTKLEDSAMYFCASGRLAVMNTGELFFGEGSRLTVL.

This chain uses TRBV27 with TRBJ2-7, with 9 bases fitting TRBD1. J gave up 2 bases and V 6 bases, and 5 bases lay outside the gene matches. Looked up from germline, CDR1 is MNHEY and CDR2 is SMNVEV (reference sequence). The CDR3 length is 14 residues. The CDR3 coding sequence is TGTGCCAGCAGGTCCGGGACAGGGACCTACGAGCAGTACTTC. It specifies CASRSGTGTYEQYF.

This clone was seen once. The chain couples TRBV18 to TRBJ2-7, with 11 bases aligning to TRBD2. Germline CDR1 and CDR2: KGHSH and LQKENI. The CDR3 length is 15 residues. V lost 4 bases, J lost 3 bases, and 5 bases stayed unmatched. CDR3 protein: CASSLAGTSGYEQYF. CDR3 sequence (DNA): TGTGCCAGCTCACTCGCCGGGACTAGCGGCTACGAGCAGTACTTC.

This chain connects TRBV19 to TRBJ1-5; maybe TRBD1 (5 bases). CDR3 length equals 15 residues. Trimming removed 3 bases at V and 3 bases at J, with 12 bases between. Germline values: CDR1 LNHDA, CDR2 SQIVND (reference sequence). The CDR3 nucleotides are TGTGCCAGTAGTATGGGGGGGGTCCACAATCAGCCCCAGCATTTT. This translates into CASSMGGVHNQPQHF.

The CDR3 DNA reads as TGCGCCAGCTCCCCACTGGCGGGAGCGGGGTACAATGAGCAGTTCTTC. Protein product: CASSPLAGAGYNEQFF. The genes are TRBV5-1 and TRBJ2-1; 7 positions match TRBD2. V trimming: 7 bases; J trimming: 4 bases; junction bases outside the gene matches: 14. This CDR3 has 16 amino acids. CDR1 and CDR2 from the germline V gene are SGHRS and YFSETQ.

As DNA, the CDR3 is TGTGCCAGCAGCTTAGTTTTAAAGACCGGGGAGCTGTTTTTT. The encoded protein is CASSLVLKTGELFF. The J gene is TRBJ2-2, the V gene TRBV7-8; D unresolved. The germline V gene has CDR1 SGHVS and CDR2 FQNEAQ. This CDR3 is built from 14 residues. Trimming took 1 base from V and 5 from J, leaving 8 bases between them.

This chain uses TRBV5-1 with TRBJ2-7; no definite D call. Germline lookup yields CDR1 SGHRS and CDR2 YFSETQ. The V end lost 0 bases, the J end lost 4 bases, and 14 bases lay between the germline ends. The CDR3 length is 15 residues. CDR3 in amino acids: CASSLAGSLTYEQYF. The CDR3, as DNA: TGCGCCAGCAGCTTGGCCGGCAGTCTGACGTACGAGCAGTACTTC.

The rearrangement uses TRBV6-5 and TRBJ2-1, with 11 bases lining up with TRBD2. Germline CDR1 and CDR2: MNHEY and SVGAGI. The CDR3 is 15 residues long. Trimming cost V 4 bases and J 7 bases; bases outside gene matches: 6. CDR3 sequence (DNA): TGTGCCAGCAGTTTTACTAGCGGGAGAAGAAATGAGCAGTTCTTC. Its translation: CASSFTSGRRNEQFF.

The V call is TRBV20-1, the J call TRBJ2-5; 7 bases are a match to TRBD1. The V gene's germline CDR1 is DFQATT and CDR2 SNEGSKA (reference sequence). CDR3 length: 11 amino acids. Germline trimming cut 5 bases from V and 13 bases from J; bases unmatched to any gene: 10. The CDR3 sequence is CSARTGLTWYF. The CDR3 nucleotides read TGCAGTGCTCGGACAGGCCTGACCTGGTACTTC.

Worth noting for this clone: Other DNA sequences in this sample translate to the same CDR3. The CDR3 sequence: CASSVSTDTQYF. The CDR3 DNA is TGTGCCAGCAGCGTCTCTACAGATACGCAGTATTTT. The V call is TRBV9, the J call TRBJ2-3; D remains ambiguous. The CDR3 has 12 amino acids. Trimming cost V 2 bases and J 3 bases, with 4 bases left between them. Germline lookup yields CDR1 SGDLS and CDR2 YYNGEE.

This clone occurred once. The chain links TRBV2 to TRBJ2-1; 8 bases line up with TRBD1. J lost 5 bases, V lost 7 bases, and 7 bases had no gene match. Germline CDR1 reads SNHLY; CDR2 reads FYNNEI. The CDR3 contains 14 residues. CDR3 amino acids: CASTVDRVHNEQFF. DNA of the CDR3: TGTGCCAGCACCGTGGACAGGGTTCACAATGAGCAGTTCTTC.

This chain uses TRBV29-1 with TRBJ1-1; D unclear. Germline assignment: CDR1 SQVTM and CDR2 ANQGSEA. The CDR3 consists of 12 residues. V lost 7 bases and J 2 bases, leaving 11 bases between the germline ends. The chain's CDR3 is CSGSWGNTEAFF. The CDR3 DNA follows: TGCAGCGGGAGCTGGGGTAACACTGAAGCTTTCTTT.